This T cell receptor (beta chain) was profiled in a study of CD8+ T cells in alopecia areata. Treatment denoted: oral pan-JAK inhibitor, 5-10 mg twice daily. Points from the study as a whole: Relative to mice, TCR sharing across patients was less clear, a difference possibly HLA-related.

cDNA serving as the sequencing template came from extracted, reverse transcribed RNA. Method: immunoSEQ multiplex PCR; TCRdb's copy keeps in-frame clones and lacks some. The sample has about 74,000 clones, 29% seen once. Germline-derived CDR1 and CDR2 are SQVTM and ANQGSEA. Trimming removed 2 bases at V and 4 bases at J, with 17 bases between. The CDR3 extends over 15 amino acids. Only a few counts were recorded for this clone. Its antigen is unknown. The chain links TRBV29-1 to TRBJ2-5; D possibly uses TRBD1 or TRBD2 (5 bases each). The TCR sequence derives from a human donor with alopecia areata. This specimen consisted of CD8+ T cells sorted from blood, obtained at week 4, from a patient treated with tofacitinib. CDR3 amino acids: CSVEPGTQIGETQYF. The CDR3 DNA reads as TGCAGCGTTGAACCCGGGACCCAGATCGGAGAGACCCAGTACTTC.